This T cell receptor beta chain appears in the sequencing data of a study of response to subunit inactivated influenza vaccine. Broader study findings: Researchers suggested that each seasonal influenza vaccination recruits few new T cells.

Concerning this clonotype itself: What it binds is unknown. The junction departs from germline at one end; a sequencing error may be responsible.

TCRdb re-derived calls from the RT-PCR reads in MiXCR, one entry per CDR3 protein. In the table there are approximately 200,000 distinct CDR3 sequences, around 14% of which are singletons. The TCR originated in a man aged 45-65 years who received an inactivated influenza vaccine. The sequences come from CD8+ T cells sorted from PBMCs, collected roughly 5 days after vaccination.

The CDR3 spells CGSRDRNTEAFF. In nucleotides, the CDR3 is TGTGGCAGCCGGGACAGGAACACTGAAGCTTTCTTT. The chain joins TRBV28 to TRBJ1-1; the match to TRBD1 covers 7 bases. The CDR3 has 12 residues. CDR1 is MDHEN, CDR2 SYDVKM, per germline.